This T cell receptor beta chain was identified in a study of CD4+ T cells in melanoma. TCRdb's table, derived via immunoSEQ multiplex PCR, lists solely in-frame clones and lacks some. This sample has about 13,000 clones, with just over 70% found just once. For this clone: The target antigen is unknown.

CDR3 length: 13 residues. With V trimmed by 5 bases and J by 8 bases, 8 bases remained unmatched. Germline loops: CDR1 SGHTA, CDR2 FQGTGA. Study findings and constraints: A reported correlation linked neoantigen-specific CD4+ T cells to CD8+, macrophage and B cell function. In melanoma, neoantigen-specific CD4+ T cells reportedly differed in differentiation state.

The J gene is TRBJ1-1, the V gene TRBV7-3; the match to TRBD1 covers 7 bases. The specimen sequenced was cells from a culture (not recorded whether cultured in vitro). The receptor was isolated from a human donor with melanoma. CDR3 nucleotides: TGTGCCAGCAGCGCCTCGGGAGGGGGCGAAGCTTTCTTT. Translation gives CASSASGGGEAFF. Complete variable domain (other parts from reference TRBV7-3 and TRBJ1-1): GAGVSQTPSNKVTEKGKYVELRCDPISGHTALYWYRQSLGQGPEFLIYFQGTGAADDSGLPNDRFFAVRPEGSVSTLKIQRTERGDSAVYLCASSASGGGEAFFGQGTRLTVV.